The rows below give T cell receptor beta chains drawn from one sample of a study of shared clonotypes between healthy human individuals. This table comes from immunoSEQ multiplex PCR, and its TCRdb copy is limited to in-frame clones, with some not included. The sample includes 2 million to 2.5 million clones, less than 95% of them seen just once. Sequencing was done on a sample of naive CD4+ T cells from PBMCs. All receptors come from a man aged 18-30 years in good health. Some clones in this sample may be carry-over from other donors' samples. The CDR3 runs from the conserved cysteine through the conserved F or W. A D gene is named only where the DNA matches it firmly. Some rows mark clone size as missing; the rest say once, few, many or name a class of expanded clone.

D gene	clone size	V gene	J gene	CDR3 protein	CDR3 DNA
-	few	TRBV30	TRBJ1-5	CAWSQGNQPQHF	TGTGCCTGGAGTCAGGGCAATCAGCCCCAGCATTTT
-	-	TRBV9	TRBJ2-1	CASSVAGSYNEQFF	TGTGCCAGCAGCGTAGCGGGGAGCTACAATGAGCAGTTCTTC
-	-	TRBV6-1	TRBJ1-3	CASENRAGNTIYF	TGTGCCAGCGAAAACAGGGCTGGAAACACCATATATTTT
-	-	TRBV7-3	TRBJ2-2	CASSLGVLPGELFF	TGTGCCAGCAGCTTGGGTGTGCTGCCCGGGGAGCTGTTTTTT
TRBD2	-	TRBV6-6	TRBJ2-2	CASSRDYLNTGELFF	TGTGCCAGCAGCCGGGACTACCTGAACACCGGGGAGCTGTTTTTT
-	-	TRBV5-1	TRBJ1-5	CASSLDYQDPNQHF	TGCGCCAGCAGCTTGGATTACCAGGACCCTAACCAGCATTTT
-	-	TRBV19	TRBJ2-2	CASANFRDGANTGELFF	TGTGCCAGTGCAAACTTCCGGGACGGCGCGAACACCGGGGAGCTGTTTTTT
-	-	TRBV7-3	TRBJ2-7	CASSLTSSDYEQYF	TGTGCCAGCAGCTTAACGTCGTCGGATTACGAACAGTACTTC
TRBD1	-	TRBV28	TRBJ2-7	CASSLPGQGTYEQYF	TGTGCCAGCAGTCTGCCCGGACAGGGAACCTACGAGCAGTACTTC
-	-	TRBV18	TRBJ2-1	CASSRLDAGNEQFF	TGTGCCAGCTCACGCCTCGACGCGGGCAATGAGCAGTTCTTC
-	-	TRBV21-1	TRBJ2-7	CASSKVDSLPYEQYF	TGTGCCAGCAGCAAAGTGGACAGTCTCCCTTACGAGCAGTACTTC
TRBD2	-	TRBV5-4	TRBJ2-2	CASSHPTSGRAVGELFF	TGTGCCAGCAGCCACCCCACCAGCGGGAGGGCCGTCGGGGAGCTGTTTTTT
-	-	TRBV28	TRBJ2-7	CASRTSFPYEQYF	TGTGCCAGCAGAACATCATTCCCCTACGAGCAGTACTTC
TRBD2	-	TRBV7-2	TRBJ2-3	CASSKTGTRLDTQYF	TGTGCCAGCAGCAAGACCGGGACTAGATTAGATACGCAGTATTTT
-	-	TRBV4-1	TRBJ1-2	CASSQGQTTNYGYTF	TGCGCCAGCAGCCAAGGGCAGACAACTAACTATGGCTACACCTTC
TRBD1	-	TRBV2	TRBJ1-5	CASSGTARGHQPQHF	TGTGCCAGCAGCGGGACAGCCCGTGGTCATCAGCCCCAGCATTTT
-	-	TRBV6-5	TRBJ2-1	CASRTTGPPSDEQFF	TGTGCCAGCAGGACTACGGGACCCCCGAGCGATGAGCAGTTCTTC
TRBD2	once	TRBV11-1	TRBJ2-5	CASSSQRGLRGETQYF	TGTGCCAGCAGCTCCCAAAGGGGACTACGAGGGGAGACCCAGTACTTC
-	-	TRBV6-1	TRBJ2-6	CASRGGLWANVLTF	TGTGCCAGCAGGGGTGGGCTCTGGGCCAACGTCCTGACTTTC
-	-	TRBV28	TRBJ1-2	CASTWTPGDGYTF	TGTGCCAGCACGTGGACACCCGGGGATGGCTACACCTTC
TRBD1	-	TRBV18	TRBJ1-1	CASSPAQGGNTEAFF	TGTGCCAGCTCACCAGCCCAGGGGGGAAACACTGAAGCTTTCTTT
TRBD1	-	TRBV29-1	TRBJ1-1	CSVARGQRWDTEAFF	TGCAGCGTTGCCAGGGGGCAAAGGTGGGACACTGAGGCTTTCTTT
TRBD2	-	TRBV7-8	TRBJ2-3	CASSFSPGLAASTDTQYF	TGTGCCAGCAGCTTTTCTCCGGGACTAGCGGCTAGCACAGATACGCAGTATTTT
-	-	TRBV11-2	TRBJ1-2	CASSFDTYNYGYTF	TGTGCCAGCAGCTTCGACACGTATAACTATGGCTACACCTTC
-	-	TRBV15	TRBJ1-2	CATSPDSNYGYTF	TGTGCCACCAGTCCTGACAGTAACTATGGCTACACCTTC
-	-	TRBV5-1	TRBJ1-2	CASSPVAGNGGYTF	TGCGCCAGCAGCCCCGTTGCAGGGAACGGTGGCTACACCTTC
-	-	TRBV5-1	TRBJ1-3	CASSTGGSASGNTIYF	TGCGCCAGCAGTACGGGAGGGTCAGCCTCTGGAAACACCATATATTTT
TRBD2	-	TRBV7-9	TRBJ2-7	CASSFPGLAGEQYF	TGTGCCAGCAGCTTCCCGGGACTAGCGGGCGAGCAGTACTTC
-	-	TRBV7-9	TRBJ1-2	CASSLYPATDGYTF	TGTGCCAGCAGCTTATACCCTGCAACAGATGGCTACACCTTC
-	-	TRBV4-1	TRBJ2-5	CASSFRSLGRDQETQYF	TGCGCCAGCAGCTTCAGGTCCCTCGGGCGGGATCAAGAGACCCAGTACTTC
-	-	TRBV30	TRBJ1-1	CAWSGSRNTEAFF	TGTGCCTGGAGTGGATCGAGGAACACTGAAGCTTTCTTT
TRBD2	once	TRBV5-4	TRBJ2-2	CASTPGLAGAVGELFF	TGTGCCAGCACCCCCGGGCTAGCGGGAGCGGTCGGGGAGCTGTTTTTT
TRBD2	-	TRBV5-1	TRBJ2-7	CASSRQGTSGFHEQYF	TGCGCCAGCAGCCGACAAGGGACTAGCGGGTTCCACGAGCAGTACTTC
TRBD2	-	TRBV19	TRBJ2-2	CASSTRTSGHTGELFF	TGTGCCAGTAGTACCAGGACTAGCGGACACACCGGGGAGCTGTTTTTT
TRBD2	-	TRBV2	TRBJ2-1	CASTPSGRNVEQFF	TGTGCCAGTACACCTAGCGGGAGGAACGTTGAGCAGTTCTTC
-	-	TRBV18	TRBJ1-5	CASSHSRAAADQPQHF	TGTGCCAGCTCACATTCGAGGGCGGCGGCAGACCAGCCCCAGCATTTT
-	-	TRBV30	TRBJ2-1	CAWSSGLINEQFF	TGTGCCTGGAGTAGCGGGCTCATCAATGAGCAGTTCTTC
-	-	TRBV5-5	TRBJ2-1	CASSLLPGSNNEQFF	TGTGCCAGCAGCTTGTTACCTGGCTCGAACAATGAGCAGTTCTTC
-	-	TRBV4-3	TRBJ1-3	CASSQDGRFPSLSGNTIYF	TGCGCCAGCAGCCAAGATGGGAGATTCCCGTCTCTCTCTGGAAACACCATATATTTT
TRBD2	-	TRBV15	TRBJ2-7	CATSFAGGSYEQYF	TGTGCCACCAGCTTTGCGGGAGGTTCCTACGAGCAGTACTTC
-	-	TRBV5-4	TRBJ2-5	CASSSGGVGGPSETQYF	TGTGCCAGCAGCTCGGGGGGCGTGGGAGGGCCTTCTGAGACCCAGTACTTC
TRBD1	-	TRBV4-1	TRBJ2-4	CASSQDRSQGMHIQYF	TGCGCCAGCAGCCAAGATCGATCACAGGGGATGCACATTCAGTACTTC
TRBD2	-	TRBV15	TRBJ2-1	CATSSRGTSGLNEQFF	TGTGCCACCAGCAGCCGCGGGACTAGCGGACTCAATGAGCAGTTCTTC
-	-	TRBV11-2	TRBJ2-1	CASSLVPAEQFF	TGTGCCAGCAGCTTAGTTCCAGCGGAGCAGTTCTTC
-	-	TRBV28	TRBJ2-5	CASRGGGRETQYF	TGTGCCAGCAGGGGGGGAGGCCGAGAGACCCAGTACTTC
-	-	TRBV5-1	TRBJ1-1	CASRVGPPTTVEAFF	TGCGCCAGCAGAGTAGGTCCTCCGACGACAGTCGAAGCTTTCTTT
-	few	TRBV4-1	TRBJ1-5	CASSQVSGVQPQHF	TGCGCCAGCAGCCAAGTTTCGGGCGTTCAGCCCCAGCATTTT
TRBD2	-	TRBV9	TRBJ2-7	CASSVAGAGGFYEQYF	TGTGCCAGCAGCGTAGCAGGTGCGGGGGGCTTCTACGAGCAGTACTTC
-	-	TRBV6-6	TRBJ1-1	CASVTGARGGTEAFF	TGTGCCAGCGTAACCGGGGCGCGCGGAGGCACTGAAGCTTTCTTT
TRBD2	few	TRBV2	TRBJ2-4	CASTPREALIAKNIQYF	TGTGCCAGCACTCCGCGGGAGGCGCTGATAGCCAAAAACATTCAGTACTTC
TRBD2	-	TRBV5-1	TRBJ2-7	CASSLEAGGPEQYF	TGCGCCAGCAGCTTGGAGGCGGGAGGCCCCGAGCAGTACTTC
-	-	TRBV10-1	TRBJ2-7	CASSVRTENEQYF	TGCGCCAGCAGTGTTCGAACGGAGAATGAGCAGTACTTC
-	-	TRBV28	TRBJ2-3	CASSLGVDTQYF	TGTGCCAGCAGTTTGGGAGTAGATACGCAGTATTTT
-	-	TRBV29-1	TRBJ2-2	CSALRTDITGELFF	TGCAGCGCCCTTAGGACAGATATTACCGGGGAGCTGTTTTTT
TRBD2	-	TRBV11-2	TRBJ2-1	CASSPPRGGKTYNEQFF	TGTGCCAGCAGCCCACCACGGGGAGGGAAAACCTACAATGAGCAGTTCTTC